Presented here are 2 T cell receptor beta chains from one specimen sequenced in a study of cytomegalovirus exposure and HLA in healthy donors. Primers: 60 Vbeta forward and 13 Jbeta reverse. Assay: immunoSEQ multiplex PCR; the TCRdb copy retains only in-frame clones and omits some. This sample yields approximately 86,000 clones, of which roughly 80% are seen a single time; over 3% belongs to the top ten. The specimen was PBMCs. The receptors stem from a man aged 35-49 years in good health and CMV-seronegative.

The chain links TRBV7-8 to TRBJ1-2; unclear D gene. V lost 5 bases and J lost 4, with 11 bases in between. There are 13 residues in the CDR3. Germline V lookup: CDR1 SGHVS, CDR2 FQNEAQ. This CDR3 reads CASSEGVSYGYTF. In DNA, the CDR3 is TGTGCCAGCAGCGAGGGAGTCTCCTATGGCTACACCTTC.

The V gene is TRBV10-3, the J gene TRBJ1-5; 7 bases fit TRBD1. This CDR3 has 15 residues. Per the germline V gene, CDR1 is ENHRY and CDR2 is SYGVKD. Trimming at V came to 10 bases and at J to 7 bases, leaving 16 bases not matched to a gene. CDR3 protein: CATRSRDTGEQPQHF. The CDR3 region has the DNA TGTGCCACGAGGAGCCGGGACACAGGGGAACAGCCCCAGCATTTT.